This T cell receptor (beta chain) originates from a study of early T cells in non-severe SARS-CoV-2 infection. A few counts support this clonotype. Its target is not known. Study-level results: Matching with VDJdb favored anti-spike CD8 responses (missing private and CD4 specificities).

The TCR library protocol was used to attach unique molecular identifiers. These identifiers were attached to individual cDNA molecules. Via MiXCR, TCRdb re-called the 5' RACE reads, giving one row per CDR3 protein. The repertoire holds approximately 73,000 distinct CDR3 sequences, 10% to 12% seen once, with about 4.4% in the top ten. CDR1 and CDR2 from the germline V gene are MNHNS and SASEGT. CDR3 size: 15 residues. V gave up 4 bases and J gave up 7 bases, with 14 bases separating them. Input material: whole blood. The sequence came from an adult who was a healthcare worker with PCR-confirmed SARS-CoV-2 infection or an uninfected control (not recorded which). This rearrangement joins TRBV6-1 to TRBJ1-6, with D possibly TRBD1 on 6 matching bases. The CDR3 DNA follows: TGTGCCAGCAGTGCCCCGGGGGCGGCCAATTCACCCCTCCACTTT. Translation: CASSAPGAANSPLHF.